The T cell receptor beta chain under discussion was sequenced for a study of shared clonotypes between healthy human individuals. Among the donors, all were Caucasian adults who lived in Nashville, Tennessee. Profiled with immunoSEQ multiplex PCR; TCRdb holds only in-frame clones, not every one. This table has approximately 480,000 clones, almost 80% appearing once. Germline loops: CDR1 SGDLS, CDR2 YYNGEE. V lost 2 bases to trimming and J lost 0 bases, with 9 bases between them. The CDR3 is 14 amino acids. The chain employs TRBV9 and TRBJ2-7; D not certain. The material sequenced was PBMCs. This TCR was sampled from a woman between 35 and 50 years old in good health. Some clones in this sample may be carry-over from other donors' samples. In DNA form, the CDR3 reads TGTGCCAGCAGCGTTTATGGGGACTCCTACGAGCAGTACTTC. Its translation is CASSVYGDSYEQYF.